Following are 9 T cell receptor beta chains from one sample sequenced in a study of ipilimumab plus nivolumab after autologous stem cell transplantation. Only in-frame clones appear in the TCRdb table, and some are missing; sequencing was by immunoSEQ multiplex PCR. The sample lists approximately 84,000 clones, approximately 83% seen once, with around 2% in the top ten. The specimen comprised PBMCs, sampled in a trial of ipilimumab plus nivolumab as post-transplant consolidation. Every receptor here comes from a male donor with diffuse large B-cell lymphoma.

The genes are TRBV11-2 and TRBJ2-1, with 11 bases lining up with TRBD2. V lost 5 bases and J lost 6; bases outside the gene matches: 6. CDR3 length: 15 residues. The V gene's germline CDR1 is SGHAT and CDR2 FQNNGV. CDR3 in DNA: TGTGCCAGCAGCGGGGGACTAGCGGAGCTCAATGAGCAGTTCTTC. Protein: CASSGGLAELNEQFF.

This chain connects TRBV2 to TRBJ2-1, with D unresolved. The germline CDR1 and CDR2 sequences are SNHLY and FYNNEI. Trimming shortened V by 7 bases and J by 10 bases, and 11 bases separated the two germline ends. The CDR3 spans 11 residues. CDR3 amino acids: CASTAYGEQFF. The DNA for the CDR3 is TGTGCCAGCACTGCCTATGGAGAGCAGTTCTTC.

The chain links TRBV7-3 to TRBJ1-1, with a possible D match to TRBD1 (6 bases). Between the trimmed V and J ends, which lost 0 bases and 0 bases, there was a span of 14 bases. This CDR3 contains 17 residues. Germline V gene sequence: CDR1 SGHTA, CDR2 FQGTGA. The CDR3 loop reads CASSLTSAGALNTEAFF. CDR3 DNA sequence: TGTGCCAGCAGCTTAACGTCAGCAGGGGCCCTGAACACTGAAGCTTTCTTT.

With respect to this clone: Other DNA sequences in this specimen translate into the identical CDR3. The chain recombines TRBV5-1 with TRBJ1-1; 10 bases line up with TRBD1. The CDR3 extends over 15 amino acids. The J segment lost 0 bases and the V segment lost 4 bases, leaving 3 bases of the junction unmatched. In germline, CDR1 is SGHRS, CDR2 YFSETQ. CDR3 sequence: CASSLGQGMNTEAFF. CDR3 nucleotide sequence: TGCGCCAGCAGCCTGGGACAGGGGATGAACACTGAAGCTTTCTTT.

The chain employs TRBV7-2 and TRBJ1-2; D is uncertain. The CDR3 consists of 13 residues. CDR1 is SGHTA, CDR2 FQGNSA, per germline. V was clipped by 5 bases and J by 4 bases, with 11 bases between them. This chain's CDR3 is CASSHGRLYGYTF. The CDR3 nucleotides read TGTGCCAGCAGCCACGGGAGGCTCTATGGCTACACCTTC. The variable domain in full, completed from reference TRBV7-2 and TRBJ1-2, reads GAGVSQSPSNKVTEKGKDVELRCDPISGHTALYWYRQSLGQGLEFLIYFQGNSAPDKSGLPSDRFSAERTGGSVSTLTIQRTQQEDSAVYLCASSHGRLYGYTFGSGTRLTVV.

This clone was observed a single time. V and J are TRBV15 and TRBJ1-4, with TRBD1 matching 8 bases. The germline CDR1 and CDR2 sequences are LNHNV and YYDKDF (reference sequence). There are 16 residues in the CDR3. The J segment lost 1 base and the V segment lost 3 bases, leaving 4 bases of the junction unmatched. CDR3 DNA: TGTGCCACCAGCAGTTACGGGACAGGAACTAATGAAAAACTGTTTTTT. As protein: CATSSYGTGTNEKLFF.

The chain recombines TRBV6-4 with TRBJ1-2; possibly TRBD1 for D (5 bases). Trimming removed 6 bases from V and 6 bases from J, with 20 bases in between. Germline values: CDR1 MRHNA, CDR2 SNTAGT. The CDR3 consists of 15 residues. As DNA, the CDR3 is TGTGCCAGCAGGACGCTCTGGCGGGGGACGGATGGCTACACCTTC. Translating gives CASRTLWRGTDGYTF.

This clone was picked up a small number of times. In DNA, the CDR3 is TGTGCCAGCAGTGCCAGATTGGGTGTCAATGAAAAACTGTTTTTT. Its protein product is CASSARLGVNEKLFF. The chain employs TRBV6-1 and TRBJ1-4, with D uncertain. V lost 4 bases and J lost 5, with 14 bases in between. The CDR3 is 15 residues long. Germline V lookup: CDR1 MNHNS, CDR2 SASEGT.

The V gene is TRBV19, the J gene TRBJ1-1; D unresolved. Germline values: CDR1 LNHDA, CDR2 SQIVND (reference sequence). The V gene lost 2 bases and the J gene lost 4 bases, with 11 bases spanning the gap. This CDR3 is 14 amino acids long. The CDR3 region is CASSIIGVVTEAFF. In DNA, the CDR3 is TGTGCCAGTAGTATAATTGGGGTCGTCACTGAAGCTTTCTTT.